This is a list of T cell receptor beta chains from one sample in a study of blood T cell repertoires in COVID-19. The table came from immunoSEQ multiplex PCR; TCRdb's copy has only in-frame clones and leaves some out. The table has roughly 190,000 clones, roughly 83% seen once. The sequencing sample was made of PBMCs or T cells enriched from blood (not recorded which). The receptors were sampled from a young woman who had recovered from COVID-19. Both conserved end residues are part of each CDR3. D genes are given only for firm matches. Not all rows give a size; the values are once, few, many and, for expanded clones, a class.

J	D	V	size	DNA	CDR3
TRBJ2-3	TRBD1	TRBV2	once	TGTGCCAGCAGTGTGGACAGGGGGCTTGATACGCAGTATTTT	CASSVDRGLDTQYF
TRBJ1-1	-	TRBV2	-	TGTGCCAGCAGAGACGACAGGAACACTGAAGCTTTCTTT	CASRDDRNTEAFF
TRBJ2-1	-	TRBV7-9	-	TGTGCCAGCAGGCCGACAGGGTTGGAGGGTAATGAGCAGTTCTTC	CASRPTGLEGNEQFF
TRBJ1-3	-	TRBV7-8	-	TGTGCCAGCAGCTTCTTTACCAGAAGCTCTGGAAACACCATATATTTT	CASSFFTRSSGNTIYF
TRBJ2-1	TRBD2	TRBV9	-	TGTGCCAGCAGCGCCGGGACTAGACCCTACAATGAGCAGTTCTTC	CASSAGTRPYNEQFF
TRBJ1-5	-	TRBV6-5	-	TGTGCCAGCAGATTGGGGGGGAAGGACAATCAGCCCCAGCATTTT	CASRLGGKDNQPQHF
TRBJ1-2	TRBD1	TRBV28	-	TGTGCCAGCAGCACCGGGACAGGGCTTTATGGCTACACCTTC	CASSTGTGLYGYTF
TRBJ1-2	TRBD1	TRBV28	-	TGTGCCAGCAGTTTCGGGACAGGGGCCTATGGCTACACCTTC	CASSFGTGAYGYTF
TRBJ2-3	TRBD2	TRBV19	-	TGTGCCAGTAGTATGGGGCCTTCGACTAGCGTCGTGACAGATACGCAGTATTTT	CASSMGPSTSVVTDTQYF
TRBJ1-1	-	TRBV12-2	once	TGTGCAAGTCGCTGGACAGGGGGCGAAGCTTTCTTT	CASRWTGGEAFF
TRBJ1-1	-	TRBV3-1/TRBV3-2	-	TGTGCCAGCAGCCGGACAGTTTTGAACACTGAAGCTTTCTTT	CASSRTVLNTEAFF
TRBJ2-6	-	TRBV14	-	TGTGCCAGCAGCCGCGACACTGGGGCCAACGTCCTGACTTTC	CASSRDTGANVLTF
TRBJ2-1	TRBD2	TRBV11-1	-	TGTGCCAGCAGCTCCGGACTAGCGGGAATCCCCTCTGAGCAGTTCTTC	CASSSGLAGIPSEQFF
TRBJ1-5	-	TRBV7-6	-	TGTGCCAGCAGCTTTACAGCTAGCAATCAGCCCCAGCATTTT	CASSFTASNQPQHF
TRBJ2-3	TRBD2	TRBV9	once	TGTGCCAGCGCCCTTAGCGGGGGAGGAGATACGCAGTATTTT	CASALSGGGDTQYF
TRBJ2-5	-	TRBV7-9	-	TGTGCCAGCAGCTTAGCGTTGGCAGTTTGGACCCAGTACTTC	CASSLALAVWTQYF
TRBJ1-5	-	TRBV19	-	TGTGCCAGTAGTATGCAGGGGCTAGACAATCAGCCCCAGCATTTT	CASSMQGLDNQPQHF
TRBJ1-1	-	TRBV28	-	TGTGCCAGCAACCCTGACAGGTTCACTGAAGCTTTCTTT	CASNPDRFTEAFF
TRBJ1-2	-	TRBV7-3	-	TGTGCCAGCACCTCTTTCGGCGGGCCCTATGGCTACACCTTC	CASTSFGGPYGYTF
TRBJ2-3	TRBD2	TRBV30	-	TGTGCCTGGAGTGTACGGCGGACTAGCGGGGGCACAGATACGCAGTATTTT	CAWSVRRTSGGTDTQYF
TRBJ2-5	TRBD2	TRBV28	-	TGTGCCAGCATGCTAGCGGGGGGGCGGGAGACCCAGTACTTC	CASMLAGGRETQYF
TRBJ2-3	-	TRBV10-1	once	TGCGCCAGCAGTGAGTTAAGGGGGGGTACGCAGTATTTT	CASSELRGGTQYF
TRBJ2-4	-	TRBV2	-	TGTGCCAGCAGTGAAGCTAGCCAGGCCAAAAACATTCAGTACTTC	CASSEASQAKNIQYF
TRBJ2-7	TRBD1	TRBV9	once	TGTGCCAGCAGCACCGGACAGGGGTGGGGCATGGAGCAGTACTTC	CASSTGQGWGMEQYF
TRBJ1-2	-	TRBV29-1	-	TGCAGCGTTGAAAGGGGGATCTATGGCTACACCTTC	CSVERGIYGYTF
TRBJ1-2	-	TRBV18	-	TGTGCCAGCTCCCCGGACACTCGCGTCACCTTC	CASSPDTRVTF
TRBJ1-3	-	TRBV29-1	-	TGCAGCGTTGGACTAGGAAACACCATATATTTT	CSVGLGNTIYF
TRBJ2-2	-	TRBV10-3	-	TGTGCCATCAGTGTTGGGCAGAACACCGGGGAGCTGTTTTTT	CAISVGQNTGELFF
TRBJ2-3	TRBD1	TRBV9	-	TGTGCCAGCAGCCGGAACAGGGGCGACCTCACAGATACGCAGTATTTT	CASSRNRGDLTDTQYF
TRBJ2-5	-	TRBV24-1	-	TGTGCCACCAGTGATATGGGGAGCCAAGAGACCCAGTACTTC	CATSDMGSQETQYF
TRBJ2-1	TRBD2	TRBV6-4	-	TGTGCCAGCCGCCCTAGCGGGGGAGGTTACAATGAGCAGTTCTTC	CASRPSGGGYNEQFF
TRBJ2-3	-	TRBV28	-	TGTGCCAGCAGTTACCCTGGCACCACAGATACGCAGTATTTT	CASSYPGTTDTQYF
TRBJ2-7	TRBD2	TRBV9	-	TGTGCCAGCAGCGCTGGGACTAGCAGTTACGAGCAGTACTTC	CASSAGTSSYEQYF
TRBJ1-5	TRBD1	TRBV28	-	TGTGCCAGCAGTACCCTCAGGACGACAGGGAGGCAGCCCCAGCATTTT	CASSTLRTTGRQPQHF
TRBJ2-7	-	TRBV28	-	TGTGCCAGCAGTTCAAAGCACGAGCAGTACTTC	CASSSKHEQYF
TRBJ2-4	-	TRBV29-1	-	TGCAGCGTTGAGGGCCACGACATTCAGTACTTC	CSVEGHDIQYF
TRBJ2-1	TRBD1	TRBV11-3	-	TGTGCCAGCAGCTTACAAGGGACAGAGTCCTACAATGAGCAGTTCTTC	CASSLQGTESYNEQFF
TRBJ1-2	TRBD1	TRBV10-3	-	TGTGCCATCAGTGAGCAAGCGGGACAGGGGGTAGGCTACACCTTC	CAISEQAGQGVGYTF
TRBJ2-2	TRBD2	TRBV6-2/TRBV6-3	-	TGTGCCAGCAGTTACCTCGGACTAGCGAAGAACACCGGGGAGCTGTTTTTT	CASSYLGLAKNTGELFF
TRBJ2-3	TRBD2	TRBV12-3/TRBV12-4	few	TGTGCCAGCAGCGGAGGCGGGAGCGTCGGGTATTTT	CASSGGGSVGYF
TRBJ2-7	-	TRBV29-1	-	TGCAGCGTTAAACAGAACGAGCAGTACTTC	CSVKQNEQYF